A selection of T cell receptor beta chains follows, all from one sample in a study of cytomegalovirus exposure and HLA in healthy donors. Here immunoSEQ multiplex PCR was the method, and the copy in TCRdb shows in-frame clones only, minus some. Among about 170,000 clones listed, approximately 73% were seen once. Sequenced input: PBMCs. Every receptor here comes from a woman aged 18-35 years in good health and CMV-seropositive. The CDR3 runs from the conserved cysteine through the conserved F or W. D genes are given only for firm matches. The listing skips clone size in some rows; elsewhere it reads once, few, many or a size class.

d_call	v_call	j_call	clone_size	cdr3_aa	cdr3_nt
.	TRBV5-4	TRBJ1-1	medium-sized	CASSQDSQNTEAFF	TGTGCCAGCAGCCAGGACAGCCAGAACACTGAAGCTTTCTTT
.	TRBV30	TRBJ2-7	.	CAWSPSSYEQYF	TGTGCCTGGAGCCCCTCCTCCTACGAGCAGTACTTC
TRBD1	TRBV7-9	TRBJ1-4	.	CASSRRQGVSEKLFF	TGTGCCAGCAGCCGCCGACAGGGGGTGAGCGAAAAACTGTTTTTT
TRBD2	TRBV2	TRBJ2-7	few	CATRGEDSYEQYF	TGTGCCACCCGGGGGGAGGACTCCTACGAGCAGTACTTC
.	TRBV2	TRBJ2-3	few	CASSDRRGGPRTDTQYF	TGTGCCAGCAGTGATCGTAGGGGGGGGCCGCGCACAGATACGCAGTATTTT
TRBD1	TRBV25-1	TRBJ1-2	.	CASSEYRSPGQGGGYTF	TGTGCCAGCAGTGAATATCGGTCCCCTGGACAGGGGGGTGGCTACACCTTC
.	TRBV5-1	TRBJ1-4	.	CASSFYRGDEKLFF	TGCGCCAGCAGCTTCTACCGGGGGGATGAAAAACTGTTTTTT
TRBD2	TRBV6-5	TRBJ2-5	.	CATGRGAETQYF	TGTGCCACCGGGAGGGGGGCAGAGACCCAGTACTTC
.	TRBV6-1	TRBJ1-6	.	CASSAPKGNSPLHF	TGTGCCAGCAGTGCCCCGAAGGGGAATTCACCCCTCCACTTT
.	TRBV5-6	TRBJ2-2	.	CASSLISGELFF	TGTGCCAGCAGCTTAATCTCCGGGGAGCTGTTTTTT